The rows below give T cell receptor beta chains drawn from one sample of a study of tissue T cells after allogeneic stem cell transplantation. Some clones are missing from TCRdb's copy, which holds only in-frame ones; the method was immunoSEQ multiplex PCR. The sample includes around 40,000 clones, around nine tenths of them seen just once. The sample in question was blood, obtained before transplantation. All receptors come from a woman aged 35 to 70 who later had graft-versus-host disease after an allogeneic stem cell transplant. Both conserved end residues are part of each CDR3. Each record gives: V gene, CDR3 length, J gene, D gene, clone size, CDR3 DNA, CDR3 protein. The D gene is left open where the match is weak. The size field is filled for only some rows; it gives once, few, many or a size class.

V gene: TRBV5-4
CDR3 length: 14
J gene: TRBJ1-6
D gene: NA
clone size: NA
CDR3 DNA: TGTGCCAGCAGCTTGAACAGAGGGGGTTCACCCCTCCACTTT
CDR3 protein: CASSLNRGGSPLHF

V gene: TRBV11-3
CDR3 length: 19
J gene: TRBJ1-5
D gene: TRBD1
clone size: NA
CDR3 DNA: TGTGCCAGCATCAGCCTGAAAACCCCGGGACAGGGCCGAAATCAGCCCCAGCATTTT
CDR3 protein: CASISLKTPGQGRNQPQHF

V gene: TRBV4-3
CDR3 length: 16
J gene: TRBJ2-4
D gene: NA
clone size: NA
CDR3 DNA: TGCGCCAGCAGCCAAGAAGGGGCCCCAGCCAAAAACATTCAGTACTTC
CDR3 protein: CASSQEGAPAKNIQYF

V gene: TRBV28
CDR3 length: 13
J gene: TRBJ2-7
D gene: NA
clone size: NA
CDR3 DNA: TGTGCCAGCAGTTTCGACGGCCCGGGCGAGCAGTACTTC
CDR3 protein: CASSFDGPGEQYF

V gene: TRBV18
CDR3 length: 14
J gene: TRBJ2-7
D gene: TRBD1
clone size: once
CDR3 DNA: TGTGCCAGCTCACCGGTGCAGGGGGCGGACGAGCAGTACTTC
CDR3 protein: CASSPVQGADEQYF

V gene: TRBV5-1
CDR3 length: 14
J gene: TRBJ1-2
D gene: NA
clone size: NA
CDR3 DNA: TGCGCCAGCAGCCCCGCCACGAGTAACTATGGCTACACCTTC
CDR3 protein: CASSPATSNYGYTF

V gene: TRBV12-3/TRBV12-4
CDR3 length: 11
J gene: TRBJ1-1
D gene: NA
clone size: NA
CDR3 DNA: TGTGCCAGCAGCCGAGACAGAGAAGCTTTCTTT
CDR3 protein: CASSRDREAFF

V gene: TRBV28
CDR3 length: 14
J gene: TRBJ2-3
D gene: TRBD2
clone size: NA
CDR3 DNA: TGTGCCAGCAGTCTAGCGGGAGGGGCAGATACGCAGTATTTT
CDR3 protein: CASSLAGGADTQYF

V gene: TRBV7-2
CDR3 length: 15
J gene: TRBJ2-2
D gene: NA
clone size: NA
CDR3 DNA: TGTGCCAGCAGCTTAGGCGGGATTGGCACCGGGGAGCTGTTTTTT
CDR3 protein: CASSLGGIGTGELFF

V gene: TRBV11-2
CDR3 length: 16
J gene: TRBJ2-1
D gene: NA
clone size: NA
CDR3 DNA: TGTGCCAGCAGCTTAACTTCAGGCGTTCTACCCGCGGGGCAGTTCTTC
CDR3 protein: CASSLTSGVLPAGQFF

V gene: TRBV4-2
CDR3 length: 15
J gene: TRBJ1-5
D gene: TRBD1
clone size: NA
CDR3 DNA: TGTGCCAGCAGCCAAAGTCGGGACAGGAATCAGCCCCAGCATTTT
CDR3 protein: CASSQSRDRNQPQHF

V gene: TRBV7-2
CDR3 length: 15
J gene: TRBJ2-5
D gene: NA
clone size: NA
CDR3 DNA: TGTGCCAGCAGCTTAAGGCCAGGCCTACAAGAGACCCAGTACTTC
CDR3 protein: CASSLRPGLQETQYF

V gene: TRBV2
CDR3 length: 15
J gene: TRBJ1-2
D gene: TRBD1
clone size: NA
CDR3 DNA: TGTGCCAGCAGCTCCGACAGGGGCGCTAACTATGGCTACACCTTC
CDR3 protein: CASSSDRGANYGYTF

V gene: TRBV6-4
CDR3 length: 15
J gene: TRBJ2-3
D gene: TRBD2
clone size: NA
CDR3 DNA: TGTGCCAGCAGTGGAGTAGCGGGAGGCACAGATACGCAGTATTTT
CDR3 protein: CASSGVAGGTDTQYF

V gene: TRBV7-2
CDR3 length: 18
J gene: TRBJ2-1
D gene: TRBD1
clone size: NA
CDR3 DNA: TGTGCCAGCAGCCTACGGGGGATGACAGGGGGAACCTACAATGAGCAGTTCTTC
CDR3 protein: CASSLRGMTGGTYNEQFF

V gene: TRBV4-2
CDR3 length: 17
J gene: TRBJ2-7
D gene: TRBD2
clone size: NA
CDR3 DNA: TGTGCCAGCAGCCAAGATCTGGGCGGGAGTGTTCCAAACGAGCAGTACTTC
CDR3 protein: CASSQDLGGSVPNEQYF

V gene: TRBV7-3
CDR3 length: 13
J gene: TRBJ2-7
D gene: TRBD2
clone size: NA
CDR3 DNA: TGTGCCAGCAGCTTAATGGGGGGGTACGAGCAGTACTTC
CDR3 protein: CASSLMGGYEQYF

V gene: TRBV6-2/TRBV6-3
CDR3 length: 17
J gene: TRBJ1-1
D gene: NA
clone size: once
CDR3 DNA: TGTGCCAGCAGTTACGCACAGCTCGTAGGCATGAACACTGAAGCTTTCTTT
CDR3 protein: CASSYAQLVGMNTEAFF

V gene: TRBV5-1
CDR3 length: 13
J gene: TRBJ1-3
D gene: NA
clone size: NA
CDR3 DNA: TGCGCCAGCAGCAGGGGGTTCGGAAACACCATATATTTT
CDR3 protein: CASSRGFGNTIYF

V gene: TRBV6-2/TRBV6-3
CDR3 length: 14
J gene: TRBJ1-1
D gene: NA
clone size: NA
CDR3 DNA: TGTGCCAGCAGTTATGTTATGGGAGGAACTGAAGCTTTCTTT
CDR3 protein: CASSYVMGGTEAFF

V gene: TRBV18
CDR3 length: 12
J gene: TRBJ1-1
D gene: NA
clone size: NA
CDR3 DNA: TGTGCCAGCTCACCAGTCCGGACTGAAGCTTTCTTT
CDR3 protein: CASSPVRTEAFF

V gene: TRBV12-3/TRBV12-4
CDR3 length: 13
J gene: TRBJ2-7
D gene: NA
clone size: NA
CDR3 DNA: TGTGCCAGCAGTCTTAGCGGAAGGTACGAGCAGTACTTC
CDR3 protein: CASSLSGRYEQYF

V gene: TRBV5-5
CDR3 length: 15
J gene: TRBJ1-5
D gene: NA
clone size: NA
CDR3 DNA: TGTGCCAGCAGCTTGGAATCAGGGATAAATCAGCCCCAGCATTTT
CDR3 protein: CASSLESGINQPQHF

V gene: TRBV2
CDR3 length: 13
J gene: TRBJ2-7
D gene: NA
clone size: NA
CDR3 DNA: TGTGCCAGCAGAGACCGGGACTTGGGCGAGCAGTACTTC
CDR3 protein: CASRDRDLGEQYF

V gene: TRBV28
CDR3 length: 13
J gene: TRBJ2-7
D gene: NA
clone size: NA
CDR3 DNA: TGTGCCAGCGGGGGGACCCCTACCTACGAGCAGTACTTC
CDR3 protein: CASGGTPTYEQYF

V gene: TRBV5-1
CDR3 length: 16
J gene: TRBJ2-1
D gene: TRBD2
clone size: NA
CDR3 DNA: TGCGCCAGCAGCTTTCTAGCGGGAGAGTATAACTATGAGCAGTTCTTC
CDR3 protein: CASSFLAGEYNYEQFF

V gene: TRBV9
CDR3 length: 14
J gene: TRBJ1-1
D gene: NA
clone size: NA
CDR3 DNA: TGTGCCAGTAGCCCCCCTACACCGAACACTGAAGCTTTCTTT
CDR3 protein: CASSPPTPNTEAFF

V gene: TRBV5-8
CDR3 length: 12
J gene: TRBJ1-5
D gene: NA
clone size: NA
CDR3 DNA: TGTGCCAGCAGCTTGGGAAATCAGCCCCAGCATTTT
CDR3 protein: CASSLGNQPQHF

V gene: TRBV24-1
CDR3 length: 15
J gene: TRBJ2-1
D gene: NA
clone size: NA
CDR3 DNA: TGTGCCACCAGTGATTTCCGGGTAGCTGGCCATGAGCAGTTCTTC
CDR3 protein: CATSDFRVAGHEQFF

V gene: TRBV27
CDR3 length: 15
J gene: TRBJ2-2
D gene: NA
clone size: NA
CDR3 DNA: TGTGCCAGCAGTTTCGGACAGCCGAACACCGGGGAGCTGTTTTTT
CDR3 protein: CASSFGQPNTGELFF

V gene: TRBV11-2
CDR3 length: 13
J gene: TRBJ2-7
D gene: NA
clone size: NA
CDR3 DNA: TGTGCCAGCAGCTTAGGGCTAGCTAACGAGCAGTACTTC
CDR3 protein: CASSLGLANEQYF

V gene: TRBV7-8
CDR3 length: 13
J gene: TRBJ1-1
D gene: NA
clone size: NA
CDR3 DNA: TGTGCCAGCAGCTTAGTGGAGACCACTGAAGCTTTCTTT
CDR3 protein: CASSLVETTEAFF

V gene: TRBV11-2
CDR3 length: 16
J gene: TRBJ2-1
D gene: NA
clone size: NA
CDR3 DNA: TGTGCCAGCAGCTTAGTTCGGGGGACGCCCTACAATGAGCAGTTCTTC
CDR3 protein: CASSLVRGTPYNEQFF

V gene: TRBV4-1
CDR3 length: 17
J gene: TRBJ2-3
D gene: TRBD1
clone size: once
CDR3 DNA: TGCGCCAGCAGCCAAGATGGGACAGGTCCTAGCACAGATACGCAGTATTTT
CDR3 protein: CASSQDGTGPSTDTQYF

V gene: TRBV4-3
CDR3 length: 15
J gene: TRBJ2-7
D gene: TRBD1
clone size: NA
CDR3 DNA: TGCGCCAGCAGCCTCAGCGCAGGGGGCGCCTACGAGCAGTACTTC
CDR3 protein: CASSLSAGGAYEQYF

V gene: TRBV29-1
CDR3 length: 15
J gene: TRBJ2-1
D gene: TRBD1
clone size: NA
CDR3 DNA: TGCAGCGTTACTTTTGGACAGGGGACCTACAATGAGCAGTTCTTC
CDR3 protein: CSVTFGQGTYNEQFF

V gene: TRBV15
CDR3 length: 16
J gene: TRBJ2-5
D gene: TRBD1
clone size: NA
CDR3 DNA: TGTGCCACCAGCAGGGACAGGGGTTGGGATATAGAGACCCAGTACTTC
CDR3 protein: CATSRDRGWDIETQYF

V gene: TRBV7-2
CDR3 length: 14
J gene: TRBJ1-4
D gene: TRBD1
clone size: NA
CDR3 DNA: TGTGCCAGCAGAGCGGACAGGCTTAATGAAAAACTGTTTTTT
CDR3 protein: CASRADRLNEKLFF

V gene: TRBV28
CDR3 length: 15
J gene: TRBJ2-7
D gene: TRBD1
clone size: NA
CDR3 DNA: TGTGCCAGCAGTCCCATAGACAGGGACGCCTACGAGCAGTACTTC
CDR3 protein: CASSPIDRDAYEQYF

V gene: TRBV30
CDR3 length: 13
J gene: TRBJ1-5
D gene: NA
clone size: NA
CDR3 DNA: TGTGCCTGGAGTGTCGAGGGCAATCAGCCCCAGCATTTT
CDR3 protein: CAWSVEGNQPQHF

V gene: TRBV3-1/TRBV3-2
CDR3 length: 13
J gene: TRBJ2-5
D gene: NA
clone size: NA
CDR3 DNA: TGTGCCAGCATGTTGCGGAGCCGAGAGACCCAGTACTTC
CDR3 protein: CASMLRSRETQYF

V gene: TRBV28
CDR3 length: 14
J gene: TRBJ2-1
D gene: TRBD1
clone size: NA
CDR3 DNA: TGTGCCAGCAGCCCTTTACAGGGGCGGAGTGAGCAGTTCTTC
CDR3 protein: CASSPLQGRSEQFF

V gene: TRBV6-2/TRBV6-3
CDR3 length: 16
J gene: TRBJ1-6
D gene: NA
clone size: NA
CDR3 DNA: TGTGCCAGCAGTTACTCCCCGCCAAGGCCAGGTTCACCCCTCCACTTT
CDR3 protein: CASSYSPPRPGSPLHF

V gene: TRBV9
CDR3 length: 15
J gene: TRBJ1-4
D gene: NA
clone size: NA
CDR3 DNA: TGTGCCAGCAGCGTAGAAGAGGGGAGGAATGAAAAACTGTTTTTT
CDR3 protein: CASSVEEGRNEKLFF

V gene: TRBV9
CDR3 length: 15
J gene: TRBJ1-4
D gene: TRBD1
clone size: NA
CDR3 DNA: TGTGCCAGCAGCTCCCGGGACAGGGGAGTTGAAAAACTGTTTTTT
CDR3 protein: CASSSRDRGVEKLFF

V gene: TRBV11-2
CDR3 length: 16
J gene: TRBJ2-2
D gene: NA
clone size: NA
CDR3 DNA: TGTGCCAGCAGCTTAGCCTGGGGGACGAACACCGGGGAGCTGTTTTTT
CDR3 protein: CASSLAWGTNTGELFF

V gene: TRBV6-5
CDR3 length: 13
J gene: TRBJ2-7
D gene: NA
clone size: NA
CDR3 DNA: TGTGCCAGCAGTTACATAGGGGGAGCAGAGCAGTACTTC
CDR3 protein: CASSYIGGAEQYF

V gene: TRBV27
CDR3 length: 17
J gene: TRBJ1-6
D gene: NA
clone size: NA
CDR3 DNA: TGTGCCAGCAGTTTAGGGCGGAGGAGCTCCTATAATTCACCCCTCCACTTT
CDR3 protein: CASSLGRRSSYNSPLHF

V gene: TRBV11-2
CDR3 length: 12
J gene: TRBJ2-2
D gene: NA
clone size: NA
CDR3 DNA: TGTGCCAGCAGCCAACACCCCGGGGAGCTGTTTTTT
CDR3 protein: CASSQHPGELFF

V gene: TRBV5-1
CDR3 length: 15
J gene: TRBJ2-2
D gene: TRBD2
clone size: NA
CDR3 DNA: TGCGCCAGCAGCTCCCGGACTAGCGAGACCGGGGAGCTGTTTTTT
CDR3 protein: CASSSRTSETGELFF

V gene: TRBV9
CDR3 length: 14
J gene: TRBJ2-2
D gene: NA
clone size: NA
CDR3 DNA: TGTGCCAGCAGCGTAGAATATCACACCGGGGAGCTGTTTTTT
CDR3 protein: CASSVEYHTGELFF

V gene: TRBV7-2
CDR3 length: 15
J gene: TRBJ2-7
D gene: NA
clone size: NA
CDR3 DNA: TGTGCCAGCAGCCCCCCTCCTACCCAACCCTACGAGCAGTACTTC
CDR3 protein: CASSPPPTQPYEQYF

V gene: TRBV7-9
CDR3 length: 14
J gene: TRBJ2-5
D gene: NA
clone size: NA
CDR3 DNA: TGTGCCAGCAGCTTAGCCGGCGGCCAAGAGACCCAGTACTTC
CDR3 protein: CASSLAGGQETQYF

V gene: TRBV4-3
CDR3 length: 16
J gene: TRBJ2-7
D gene: TRBD1
clone size: medium-sized
CDR3 DNA: TGCGCCAGCAGCCAAGCCCTCGGGGACAGCGGCTACGAGCAGTACTTC
CDR3 protein: CASSQALGDSGYEQYF

V gene: TRBV9
CDR3 length: 15
J gene: TRBJ1-2
D gene: TRBD1
clone size: NA
CDR3 DNA: TGTGCCAGCAGCTCCCGAAACCGGGACAGCTATGGCTACACCTTC
CDR3 protein: CASSSRNRDSYGYTF

V gene: TRBV6-2/TRBV6-3
CDR3 length: 13
J gene: TRBJ1-5
D gene: NA
clone size: NA
CDR3 DNA: TGTGCCAGCAGTCCGACATCACCCCCGCCCCAGCATTTT
CDR3 protein: CASSPTSPPPQHF

V gene: TRBV11-2
CDR3 length: 15
J gene: TRBJ1-1
D gene: NA
clone size: NA
CDR3 DNA: TGTGCCAGCAGCTTCCCAGGGTACATGAACACTGAAGCTTTCTTT
CDR3 protein: CASSFPGYMNTEAFF

V gene: TRBV7-2
CDR3 length: 13
J gene: TRBJ2-7
D gene: NA
clone size: NA
CDR3 DNA: TGTGCCAGCAGCTTAGGGACAGCCTACGAGCAGTACTTC
CDR3 protein: CASSLGTAYEQYF

V gene: TRBV6-2/TRBV6-3
CDR3 length: 17
J gene: TRBJ1-2
D gene: NA
clone size: NA
CDR3 DNA: TGTGCCAGCAGCCCAGTGGGGGGCGCGACCGTTAACTATGGCTACACCTTC
CDR3 protein: CASSPVGGATVNYGYTF